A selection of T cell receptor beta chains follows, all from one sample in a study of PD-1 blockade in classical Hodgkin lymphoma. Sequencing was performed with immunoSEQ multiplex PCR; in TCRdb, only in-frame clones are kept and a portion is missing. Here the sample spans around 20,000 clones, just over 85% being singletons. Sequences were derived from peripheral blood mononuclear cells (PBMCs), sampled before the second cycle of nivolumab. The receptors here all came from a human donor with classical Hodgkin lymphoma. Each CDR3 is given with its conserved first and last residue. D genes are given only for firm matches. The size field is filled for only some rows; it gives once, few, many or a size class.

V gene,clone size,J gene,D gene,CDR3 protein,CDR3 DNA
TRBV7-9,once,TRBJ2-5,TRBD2,CATRTSGGLETQYF,TGTGCCACCAGGACTAGCGGGGGCTTAGAGACCCAGTACTTC
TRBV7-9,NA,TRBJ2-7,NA,CASSLGGISYEQYF,TGTGCCAGCAGCTTAGGGGGGATCTCCTACGAGCAGTACTTC
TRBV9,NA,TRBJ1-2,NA,CASSEGLYGYTF,TGTGCCAGCAGCGAGGGGCTGTATGGCTACACCTTC
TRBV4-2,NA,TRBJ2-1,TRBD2,CASSRGRLWASGGETYNEQFF,TGTGCCAGCAGCCGCGGGCGCCTTTGGGCTAGCGGGGGGGAGACCTACAATGAGCAGTTCTTC
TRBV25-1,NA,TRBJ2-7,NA,CASSVAGVEYEQYF,TGTGCCAGCAGTGTCGCAGGGGTCGAATATGAGCAGTACTTC
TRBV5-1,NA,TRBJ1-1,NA,CASSLEENTEAFF,TGCGCCAGCAGCTTGGAAGAAAACACTGAAGCTTTCTTT
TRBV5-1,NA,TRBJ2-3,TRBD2,CASRDLAGGSTDTQYF,TGCGCCAGCAGGGATCTAGCGGGGGGATCCACAGATACGCAGTATTTT
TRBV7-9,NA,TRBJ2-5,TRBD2,CASSLIAGDGETQYF,TGTGCCAGCAGCTTGATAGCGGGGGACGGGGAGACCCAGTACTTC
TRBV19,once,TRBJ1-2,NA,CASTTSLRVHNYGYTF,TGTGCCAGTACCACCTCTTTAAGAGTGCATAACTATGGCTACACCTTC
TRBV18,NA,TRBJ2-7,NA,CASSPSLGLYEQYF,TGTGCCAGCTCACCAAGTTTAGGGCTCTACGAGCAGTACTTC